This T cell receptor (beta chain) came from a study of radiotherapy plus CTLA-4 blockade in lung cancer. Study results and limitations: Radiotherapy plus ipilimumab was followed by expansion in blood of tumor-derived TCR clones.

CDR3 length equals 16 residues. Germline V lookup: CDR1 MNHEY, CDR2 SMNVEV (reference sequence). V lost 6 bases to trimming and J lost 5 bases; unmatched junction nucleotides: 13. Data came from immunoSEQ multiplex PCR; TCRdb stores just in-frame clones and leaves some out. The sample includes tens of thousands of clones, 75% to 85% of them seen just once. With regard to this clone: Its antigen is undetermined.

The genes are TRBV27 and TRBJ2-3; 8 bases align to TRBD2. The source material was peripheral blood, sampled from a patient treated with radiotherapy plus ipilimumab. This sequence was found in a human donor with non-small cell lung cancer who had a partial response to radiotherapy plus ipilimumab. CDR3 coding DNA: TGTGCCAGCAGACGCCCCTTTGGCGGGGGGAAAGATACGCAGTATTTT. It translates to CASRRPFGGGKDTQYF.